This passage covers 21 T cell receptor beta chains from one sample sequenced in a study of spatial heterogeneity in lung cancer. The time point was: sample taken at primary tumor resection. Sequencing covered unsorted whole RNA taken from tumor, nontumor lung or frozen PBMC. Each CDR3 protein gets one entry after TCRdb re-called the 5' RACE reads with MiXCR. The sample lists around 19,000 distinct CDR3 sequences, 20% to 25% occurring once. The sequencing here drew on PBMCs, taken at surgery. These receptors all stem from a female donor with early-stage non-small cell lung cancer.

This clonotype occurred many times. Written as DNA, the CDR3 is TGTGCCAGCAGTTTTGTTGGGGTGGGCTATGGCTACACCTTC. This encodes CASSFVGVGYGYTF. The rearrangement joins TRBV27 to TRBJ1-2; D uncertain. The CDR3 covers 14 residues. V was shortened by 3 bases and J by 4 bases, with 12 bases between the two germline ends. Germline lookup yields CDR1 MNHEY and CDR2 SMNVEV (reference sequence).

This clonotype has a handful of counts. The chain carries TRBV7-2 and TRBJ1-2; 8 positions agree with TRBD1. The CDR3 extends over 16 amino acids. The ends lost 5 bases at V and 8 bases at J; junction bases unmatched: 16. CDR1 and CDR2 (germline): SGHTA, FQGNSA. This CDR3 is CASSPVPGQVTVGYTF. The CDR3 coding sequence is TGTGCCAGCAGCCCTGTCCCGGGACAGGTAACCGTGGGCTACACCTTC.

This clonotype was counted many times. The V call is TRBV27, the J call TRBJ2-7; no clear D. Between the trimmed V and J ends, which lost 5 bases and 0 bases, there was a span of 2 bases. CDR3 length equals 11 residues. Germline CDR1 is MNHEY and CDR2 is SMNVEV (reference sequence). The CDR3, as DNA: TGTGCCAGCAGTACCTCCTACGAGCAGTACTTC. As protein: CASSTSYEQYF.

This sequence joins TRBV7-2 and TRBJ1-5, with D possibly matching TRBD1 (6 bases). This CDR3 contains 14 residues. Deletions cut 4 bases from V and 1 base from J, with 8 bases between. Germline V CDR1 and CDR2: SGHTA, FQGNSA. CDR3 sequence: CASSSQGSNQPQHF. The DNA for the CDR3 is TGTGCCAGCAGCTCCCAGGGGAGCAATCAGCCCCAGCATTTT.

The chain recombines TRBV20-1 with TRBJ2-3; either TRBD1 or TRBD2 may supply D (5 bases each). This CDR3 is built from 13 residues. Per germline, CDR1 DFQATT and CDR2 SNEGSKA (reference sequence). V was shortened by 5 bases and J by 1 base, with 10 bases between the two germline ends. The CDR3 DNA is TGCAGTGCTTCGGGACCAGGCACAGATACGCAGTATTTT. Encoded protein: CSASGPGTDTQYF.

This clonotype was seen repeatedly, ten times or more. V gene TRBV20-1 combines with J gene TRBJ2-7; tentatively, D is TRBD1 (6 bases). Germline CDR1 DFQATT, CDR2 SNEGSKA (reference sequence). The CDR3 is made up of 13 amino acids. Between the trimmed V and J ends, which lost 7 bases and 2 bases, there was a span of 15 bases. CDR3 loop: CSEQGPAPYEQYF. As DNA, the CDR3 is TGCAGTGAACAGGGCCCCGCACCCTACGAGCAGTACTTC.

The chain has TRBV4-2 and TRBJ2-6; D uncertain. The germline CDR1 and CDR2 sequences are LGHNA and YNFKEQ. This CDR3 is built from 16 residues. The V and J ends lost 1 base and 4 bases respectively, with 11 bases between them. For the CDR3, the DNA is TGTGCCAGCAGCCAAGCTCGGATTGAGGGGGCCAACGTCCTGACTTTC. Its translation is CASSQARIEGANVLTF.

This clonotype was seen at least ten times. The V and J genes are TRBV7-2 and TRBJ2-5, with D hard to call. Germline V gene data show CDR1 as SGHTA and CDR2 as FQGNSA. This CDR3 has 16 residues. V lost 3 bases and J 5 bases, leaving 19 bases between the germline ends. In nucleotides, the CDR3 is TGTGCCAGCAGCTTCCAACCCGGCCTCTCCTCGGAGACCCAGTACTTC. Its translation is CASSFQPGLSSETQYF. Looking up the rest from reference TRBV7-2 and TRBJ2-5 gives the full variable domain: GAGVSQSPSNKVTEKGKDVELRCDPISGHTALYWYRQSLGQGLEFLIYFQGNSAPDKSGLPSDRFSAERTGGSVSTLTIQRTQQEDSAVYLCASSFQPGLSSETQYFGPGTRLLVL.

This clonotype appeared many times. This CDR3 is CATSDSGPTYEQYF. For the CDR3, the DNA is TGTGCCACCAGTGATTCTGGACCTACCTACGAGCAGTACTTC. The rearrangement uses TRBV24-1 and TRBJ2-7; D is uncertain. V was pared by 2 bases and J by 2 bases, with 9 bases between. The germline gives CDR1 KGHDR, CDR2 SFDVKD. CDR3 length: 14 amino acids.

This clonotype is termed medium-sized. This rearrangement joins TRBV4-3 to TRBJ1-2; D unresolved. Germline V gene sequence: CDR1 LGHNA, CDR2 YSLEER. This CDR3 spans 13 amino acids. Trimming took 6 bases from V and 5 from J, leaving 13 bases between them. The CDR3 reads CASSHSGWYGYTF. CDR3 nucleotide sequence: TGCGCCAGCAGTCATAGTGGGTGGTATGGCTACACCTTC.

This clonotype was found a few times. The rearrangement links TRBV5-6 to TRBJ1-1; the D is unclear. CDR1 and CDR2 (germline): SGHDT, YYEEEE. V was cut by 3 bases and J by 0 bases, with 6 bases left in between. The CDR3 consists of 13 residues. CDR3 loop: CASSSYMNTEAFF. The CDR3 region has the DNA TGTGCCAGCAGCTCTTACATGAACACTGAAGCTTTCTTT.

This clonotype was detected many times. The V gene is TRBV7-9, the J gene TRBJ1-6; unclear D gene. The V and J ends lost 2 bases and 9 bases respectively, with 5 bases between them. The CDR3 runs 12 residues. Germline loops: CDR1 SEHNR, CDR2 FQNEAQ (reference sequence). CDR3 sequence reads: CASSLWSSPLHF. The CDR3 region has the DNA TGTGCCAGCAGCTTATGGAGTTCACCCCTCCACTTT.

This clonotype was detected many times. The J gene is TRBJ1-6, the V gene TRBV7-8; TRBD1 matches 10 bases. The CDR3 runs 16 residues. Germline CDR1 reads SGHVS; CDR2 reads FQNEAQ. The J segment lost 8 bases and the V segment lost 3 bases, leaving 7 bases of the junction unmatched. The CDR3 DNA is TGTGCCAGCAGCTTCAGTGGGACAGGGGCTGATTCACCCCTCCACTTT. Translating gives CASSFSGTGADSPLHF.

Many counts were recorded for this clonotype. The chain combines TRBV18 with TRBJ2-7, with a weak D call TRBD2 (7 bases). The V end lost 2 bases, the J end lost 4 bases, and 18 bases lay between the germline ends. This CDR3 has 16 amino acids. Germline V gene data show CDR1 as KGHSH and CDR2 as LQKENI. The CDR3 reads CASSPFLGGQGYEQYF. In DNA form, the CDR3 reads TGTGCCAGCTCACCATTCTTGGGGGGGCAAGGGTACGAGCAGTACTTC.

V gene TRBV4-3 combines with J gene TRBJ2-1; no reliable D call. CDR1 is LGHNA, CDR2 YSLEER, per germline. Trimming shortened V by 0 bases and J by 8 bases, and 11 bases separated the two germline ends. This CDR3 comprises 14 residues. The CDR3 sequence is CASSQDSASDEQFF. The CDR3 DNA is TGCGCCAGCAGCCAAGATTCAGCGTCAGATGAGCAGTTCTTC.

This clonotype was recorded many times. The genes are TRBV30 and TRBJ1-2; TRBD1 might be the D (6 bases). Trimming stripped 2 bases from V and 6 bases from J, with 10 bases between. Germline CDR1 reads GTSNPN; CDR2 reads SVGIG (reference sequence). This CDR3 comprises 12 residues. The chain's CDR3 is CAWSNRADGYTF. CDR3 coding DNA: TGTGCCTGGAGTAACAGGGCGGATGGCTACACCTTC. The full variable domain, its missing parts supplied by reference TRBV30 and TRBJ1-2, is SQTIHQWPATLVQPVGSPLSLECTVEGTSNPNLYWYRQAAGRGLQLLFYSVGIGQISSEVPQNLSASRPQDRQFILSSKKLLLSDSGFYLCAWSNRADGYTFGSGTRLTVV.

The chain uses TRBV18 and TRBJ2-3, with 12 bases fitting TRBD2. The CDR3 totals 19 residues. The J segment lost 5 bases and the V segment lost 1 base, leaving 13 bases of the junction unmatched. Germline values: CDR1 KGHSH, CDR2 LQKENI. The CDR3 bases are TGTGCCAGCTCACCACGGATGTCGGCTAGCGGGAGGGCCGTAGATACGCAGTATTTT. Translated: CASSPRMSASGRAVDTQYF.

This clonotype has just a few counts. This rearrangement joins TRBV7-9 to TRBJ2-4; possibly TRBD1 for D (6 bases). Trimming removed 3 bases at V and 0 bases at J, with 12 bases between. This CDR3 has 16 residues. Germline V lookup: CDR1 SEHNR, CDR2 FQNEAQ (reference sequence). Here the CDR3 DNA reads TGTGCCAGCAGCTTTCCCCCACAGGGAGCCAAAAACATTCAGTACTTC. Amino acids: CASSFPPQGAKNIQYF.

This clonotype was counted many times. CDR3 sequence: CASSLTRSGQFF. CDR3 bases: TGTGCCAGCAGTTTAACTCGGTCCGGGCAGTTCTTC. This sequence joins TRBV28 and TRBJ2-1; no definite D call. Germline V gene lookup returns CDR1 MDHEN and CDR2 SYDVKM. V lost 2 bases and J 12 bases, leaving 11 bases between the germline ends. The CDR3 contains 12 residues.

The J gene is TRBJ2-3, the V gene TRBV7-6; D uncertain. V lost 1 base to trimming and J lost 6 bases, with 8 bases between them. Germline lookup yields CDR1 SGHVS and CDR2 FNYEAQ. This CDR3 region has 13 residues. Here the CDR3 reads CASSLEVSDTQYF. DNA for the CDR3: TGTGCCAGCAGCTTAGAGGTCTCGGATACGCAGTATTTT.

V gene TRBV28 combines with J gene TRBJ1-1; perhaps TRBD1 as D (6 bases). CDR3 size: 15 residues. Between the trimmed V and J ends, which lost 6 bases and 6 bases, there was a span of 20 bases. Germline-derived CDR1 and CDR2 are MDHEN and SYDVKM. The CDR3 bases are TGTGCCAGCAGATTACAGGGATGGCAGGGCGCTGAAGCTTTCTTT. It translates to CASRLQGWQGAEAFF. Full variable domain (missing parts from reference TRBV28 and TRBJ1-1): DVKVTQSSRYLVKRTGEKVFLECVQDMDHENMFWYRQDPGLGLRLIYFSYDVKMKEKGDIPEGYSVSREKKERFSLILESASTNQTSMYLCASRLQGWQGAEAFFGQGTRLTVV.